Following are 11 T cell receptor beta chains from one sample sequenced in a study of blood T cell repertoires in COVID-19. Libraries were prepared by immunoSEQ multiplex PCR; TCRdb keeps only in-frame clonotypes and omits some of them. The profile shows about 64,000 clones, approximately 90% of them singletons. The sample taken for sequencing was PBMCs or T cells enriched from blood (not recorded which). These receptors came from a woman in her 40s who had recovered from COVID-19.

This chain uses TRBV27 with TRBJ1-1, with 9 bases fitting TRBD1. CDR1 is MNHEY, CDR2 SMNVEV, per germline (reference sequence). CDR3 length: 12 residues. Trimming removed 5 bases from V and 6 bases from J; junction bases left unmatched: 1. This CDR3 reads CASSRQGAEAFF. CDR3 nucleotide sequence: TGTGCCAGCAGTCGACAGGGGGCTGAAGCTTTCTTT.

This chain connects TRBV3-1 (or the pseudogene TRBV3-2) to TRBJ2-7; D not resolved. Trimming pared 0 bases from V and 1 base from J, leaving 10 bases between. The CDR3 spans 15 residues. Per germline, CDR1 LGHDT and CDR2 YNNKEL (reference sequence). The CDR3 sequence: CASSQEGALSYEQYF. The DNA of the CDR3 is TGTGCCAGCAGCCAAGAGGGCGCCCTATCCTACGAGCAGTACTTC.

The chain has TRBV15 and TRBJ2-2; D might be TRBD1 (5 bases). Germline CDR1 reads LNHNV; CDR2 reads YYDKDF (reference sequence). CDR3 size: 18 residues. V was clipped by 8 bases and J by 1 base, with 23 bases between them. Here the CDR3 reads CATREGVFYGQNTGELFF. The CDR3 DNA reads TGTGCCACCCGTGAAGGGGTCTTTTACGGGCAGAACACCGGGGAGCTGTTTTTT.

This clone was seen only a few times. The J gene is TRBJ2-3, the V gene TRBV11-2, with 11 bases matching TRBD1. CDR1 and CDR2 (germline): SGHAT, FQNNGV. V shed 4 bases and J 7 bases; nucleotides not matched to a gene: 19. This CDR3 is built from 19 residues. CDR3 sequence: CASSYPGQGVLGHGNTQYF. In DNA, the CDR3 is TGTGCCAGCAGCTATCCGGGACAGGGGGTCTTGGGGCATGGGAATACGCAGTATTTT.

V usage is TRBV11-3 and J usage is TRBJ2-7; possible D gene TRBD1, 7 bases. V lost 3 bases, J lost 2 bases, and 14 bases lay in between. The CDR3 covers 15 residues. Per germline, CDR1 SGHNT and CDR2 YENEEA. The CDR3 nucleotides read TGTGCCAGCAGCTTGGTGCCAGGGGGGACCTACGAGCAGTACTTC. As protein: CASSLVPGGTYEQYF.

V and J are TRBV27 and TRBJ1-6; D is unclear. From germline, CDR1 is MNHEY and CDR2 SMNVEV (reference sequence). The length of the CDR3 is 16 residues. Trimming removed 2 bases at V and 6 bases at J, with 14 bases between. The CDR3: CASSLMSAISNSPLHF. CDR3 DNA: TGTGCCAGCAGTTTAATGTCTGCTATCTCTAATTCACCCCTCCACTTT.

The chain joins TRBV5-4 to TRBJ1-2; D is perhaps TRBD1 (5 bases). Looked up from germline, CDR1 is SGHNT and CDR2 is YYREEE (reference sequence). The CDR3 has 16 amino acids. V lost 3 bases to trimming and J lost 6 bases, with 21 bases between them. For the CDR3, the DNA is TGTGCCAGCAGCTCCCCGTCGGGGGGTGCGCTCAATGGCTACACCTTC. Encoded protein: CASSSPSGGALNGYTF.

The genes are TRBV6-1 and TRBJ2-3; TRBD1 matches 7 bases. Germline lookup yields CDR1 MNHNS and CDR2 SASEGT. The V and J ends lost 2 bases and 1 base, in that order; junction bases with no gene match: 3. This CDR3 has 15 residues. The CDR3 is CASSERDRGTDTQYF. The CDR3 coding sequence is TGTGCCAGCAGTGAAAGAGACAGGGGCACAGATACGCAGTATTTT.

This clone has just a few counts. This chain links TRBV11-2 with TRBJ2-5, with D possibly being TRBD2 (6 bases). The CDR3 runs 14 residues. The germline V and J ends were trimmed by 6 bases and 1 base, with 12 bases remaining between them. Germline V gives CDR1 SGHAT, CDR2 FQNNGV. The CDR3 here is CASRIGGSQETQYF. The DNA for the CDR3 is TGTGCCAGCAGGATTGGGGGGTCCCAAGAGACCCAGTACTTC. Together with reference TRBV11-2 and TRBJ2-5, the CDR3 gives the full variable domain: EAGVAQSPRYKIIEKRQSVAFWCNPISGHATLYWYQQILGQGPKLLIQFQNNGVVDDSQLPKDRFSAERLKGVDSTLKIQPAKLEDSAVYLCASRIGGSQETQYFGPGTRLLVL.

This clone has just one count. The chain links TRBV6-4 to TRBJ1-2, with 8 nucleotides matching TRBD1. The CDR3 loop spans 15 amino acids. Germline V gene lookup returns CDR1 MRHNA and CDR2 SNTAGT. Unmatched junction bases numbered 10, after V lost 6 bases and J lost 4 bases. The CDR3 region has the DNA TGTGCCAGCAGGATTAATGACAGGGGAATCTATGGCTACACCTTC. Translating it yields CASRINDRGIYGYTF.

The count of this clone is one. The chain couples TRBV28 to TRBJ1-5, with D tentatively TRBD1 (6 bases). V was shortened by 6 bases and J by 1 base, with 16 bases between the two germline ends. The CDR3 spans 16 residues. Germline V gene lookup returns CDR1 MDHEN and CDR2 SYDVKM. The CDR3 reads CASRQGLSGSNQPQHF. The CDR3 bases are TGTGCCAGCAGGCAGGGGCTCTCAGGGAGCAATCAGCCCCAGCATTTT.